The clone carrying this TCR beta chain was seen only once. It was approximately 0.2 ug DNA, about 30,000 T cell genomes, that sorted-subset replicate PCRs used. Libraries were prepared by immunoSEQ multiplex PCR; TCRdb keeps only in-frame clonotypes and omits some of them. This sample carries some 2.1 million clones, 85% to 95% of them seen once, and the ten largest clones take 0.13%. The germline V gene encodes CDR1 MRHNA and CDR2 SNTAGT. Trimming took off 6 bases at V and 8 bases at J, with 19 bases between the two ends. The CDR3 contains 14 residues. The data derive from a study of shared clonotypes between healthy human individuals. The overall study: Researchers assigned three CD4 naive, three CD4 memory, two CD8 naive and one CD8 memory plate to each donor.

The sample was naive CD4+ T cells sorted from blood. This sample's subset: CD45RA+ positively selected. The TCR comes from a man between 18 and 29 years old in good health. The rearrangement links TRBV6-4 to TRBJ1-2, with D possibly being TRBD1 (5 bases). The DNA for the CDR3 is TGTGCCAGCAGGGCCAGCCAGGGCCAAGGAGGCTACACCTTC. It specifies CASRASQGQGGYTF.